This passage covers 16 T cell receptor beta chains from one sample sequenced in a study of regulatory T cells in long-lasting Graves disease. Time point noted: newly diagnosed GD, antithyroid drugs for less than 3 months. Making the TCR library involved RNA that had been extracted from PBMCs. TCR beta libraries were built with iRepertoire HTBI primers and Arm-PCR of CDR3 regions. TCRdb itself ran the multiplex PCR reads through MiXCR, one entry per CDR3 protein. Of 200,000 to 250,000 distinct CDR3 sequences listed, around 20% are singletons. The material sequenced was peripheral blood mononuclear cells (PBMCs), taken at new diagnosis, from a patient treated with antithyroid drugs. These receptors came from a female donor with Graves disease.

This clonotype was detected many times. The chain couples TRBV2 to TRBJ1-2, with TRBD1 as a possible D gene (6 bases). Between the trimmed V and J ends, which lost 6 bases and 7 bases, there was a span of 18 bases. Germline V gives CDR1 SNHLY, CDR2 FYNNEI. The CDR3 consists of 14 residues. CDR3 DNA: TGTGCCAGCAGAGAAACAGGGACAACCGCTGGCTACACCTTC. Its protein product is CASRETGTTAGYTF.

This sequence joins TRBV19 and TRBJ1-1; TRBD1 is a possible D gene (5 bases). V was cut by 3 bases and J by 2 bases, with 13 bases left in between. From germline, CDR1 is LNHDA and CDR2 SQIVND (reference sequence). The CDR3 sequence is 15 residues long. The CDR3 coding sequence is TGTGCCAGTAGTATGGGGTACAGGAGTAACACTGAAGCTTTCTTT. Translated, it gives CASSMGYRSNTEAFF.

A word on this clonotype: At one of its ends the junction is not consistent with the germline gene, which may arise from a read error. The V call is TRBV10-3, the J call TRBJ2-3, with D unresolved. There are 13 residues in the CDR3. CDR1 and CDR2 from the germline V gene are ENHRY and SYGVKD. The CDR3 DNA reads as TGTGCCGTCAGATCCCCGGGTACAGATACGCAGTATTTT. This encodes CAVRSPGTDTQYF.

This clonotype showed up many times. The V gene is TRBV6-4, the J gene TRBJ2-7, with a tentative D call TRBD2 (5 bases). Germline CDR1 reads MRHNA; CDR2 reads SNTAGT. V was cut by 4 bases and J by 4 bases, with 11 bases left in between. The CDR3 length is 13 residues. CDR3 in DNA: TGTGCCAGCAGTGCTACACGAGGGTACGAGCAGTACTTC. Encoded protein: CASSATRGYEQYF.

As concerns this clonotype: A read error is likely here: a far larger clone is one base away. V and J are TRBV7-2 and TRBJ1-4, with TRBD1 matching 8 bases. CDR1 SGHTA and CDR2 FQGNSA come from the germline V gene. CDR3 length: 15 amino acids. V trimming: 5 bases; J trimming: 4 bases; junction bases outside the gene matches: 6. The CDR3 spells CASSPHRGVNEKLFF. For the CDR3, the DNA is TGTGCCAGCAGCCCCCACAGGGGGGTTAATGAAAAACTGTTTTTT.

The CDR3 region has the DNA TGCGCCAGCAGCTTGGCCGGGACAGGGACGGATGGCTACACCTTC. It encodes CASSLAGTGTDGYTF. The V gene is TRBV5-1, the J gene TRBJ1-2; TRBD1 matches 9 bases. Trimming took 0 bases from V and 6 from J; bases not matched to a gene: 6. Germline lookup yields CDR1 SGHRS and CDR2 YFSETQ. This CDR3 spans 15 amino acids.

This clonotype has at least ten counts. The chain joins TRBV9 to TRBJ2-2; D gene ambiguous. From germline, CDR1 is SGDLS and CDR2 YYNGEE. The CDR3 sequence is 17 residues long. V was clipped by 0 bases and J by 0 bases, with 12 bases between them. DNA for the CDR3: TGTGCCAGCAGCGTAGCGAACCCTCCAGCGAACACCGGGGAGCTGTTTTTT. Protein sequence: CASSVANPPANTGELFF.

V and J are TRBV5-1 and TRBJ2-1; 13 positions match TRBD2. CDR3 length: 18 residues. V lost 1 base to trimming and J lost 5 bases; unmatched junction nucleotides: 9. Germline CDR1 is SGHRS and CDR2 is YFSETQ. The CDR3 sequence is CASSLTSGRAVVHNEQFF. For the CDR3, the DNA is TGCGCCAGCAGCTTGACTAGCGGGAGGGCCGTGGTTCACAATGAGCAGTTCTTC.

This clonotype was recorded many times. CDR3 loop: CASSQRLGLNTGELFF. DNA for the CDR3: TGCGCCAGCAGCCAGCGGTTGGGACTTAACACCGGGGAGCTGTTTTTT. This chain links TRBV4-3 with TRBJ2-2, with D tentatively TRBD2 (6 bases). The germline CDR1 and CDR2 sequences are LGHNA and YSLEER. This CDR3 contains 16 residues. Trimming left V 3 bases short and J 2 bases short, with 13 bases between.

This clonotype was detected many times. This chain links TRBV28 with TRBJ2-1, with 7 bases identical to TRBD1. This CDR3 is built from 14 residues. Germline-derived CDR1 and CDR2 are MDHEN and SYDVKM. The junction had 5 bases not matched to a gene; V was cut back by 7 bases and J by 2 bases. CDR3 residues: CASIRDRTYNEQFF. Here the CDR3 DNA reads TGTGCCAGCATCCGGGACAGAACCTACAATGAGCAGTTCTTC.

J is TRBJ2-2 and V is TRBV9; D remains unclear. CDR3 length: 16 residues. Trimming removed 1 base from V and 4 bases from J, with 14 bases in between. Germline values: CDR1 SGDLS, CDR2 YYNGEE. The CDR3 here is CASSVMGNTGTGELFF. The CDR3 coding sequence is TGTGCCAGCAGCGTAATGGGTAACACGGGCACCGGGGAGCTGTTTTTT.

At least ten counts were recorded for this clonotype. The V and J genes are TRBV7-2 and TRBJ1-1; a weak D match, TRBD1 (5 bases). This CDR3 region has 13 residues. Germline V gene data show CDR1 as SGHTA and CDR2 as FQGNSA. The germline V and J ends were trimmed by 7 bases and 1 base, with 10 bases remaining between them. The CDR3 protein is CASNRDGNTEAFF. The DNA of the CDR3 is TGTGCCAGCAACCGGGACGGGAACACTGAAGCTTTCTTT.

This clonotype has at least ten counts. The chain carries TRBV7-8 and TRBJ2-1, with 12 nucleotides matching TRBD2. Germline CDR1 and CDR2: SGHVS and FQNEAQ. This CDR3 is built from 15 residues. The ends lost 5 bases at V and 7 bases at J; junction bases unmatched: 6. The DNA for the CDR3 is TGTGCCAGCAGCCCGCGACTAGCGGGAGTGAATGAGCAGTTCTTC. The encoded protein is CASSPRLAGVNEQFF.

This clonotype showed up many times. The CDR3: CASSSVSEQFF. The CDR3 nucleotides read TGTGCCAGCAGTTCCGTCAGTGAGCAGTTCTTC. This chain uses TRBV28 with TRBJ2-1; D ambiguous. The ends were cut back, 4 bases at V and 9 bases at J, with 7 bases in the middle. This CDR3 contains 11 residues. Germline CDR1 and CDR2: MDHEN and SYDVKM.

This clonotype appeared many times. The gene calls are TRBV11-2 and TRBJ2-2; D gene unclear. V was clipped by 0 bases and J by 6 bases, with 8 bases between them. The CDR3 is 14 residues long. CDR1 and CDR2 (germline): SGHAT, FQNNGV. This chain's CDR3 is CASSLDFDSGELFF. The DNA for the CDR3 is TGTGCCAGCAGCTTAGATTTCGATTCCGGGGAGCTGTTTTTT.

This rearrangement joins TRBV12-3 or TRBV12-4 to TRBJ2-3; TRBD2 matches at 11 bases. The CDR3 extends over 18 amino acids. Trimming at V came to 4 bases and at J to 3 bases, leaving 12 bases not matched to a gene. The CDR3 bases are TGTGCCAGCAGTTGTTTTGACTTAGCGGGAGGGCCAACAGATACGCAGTATTTT. This sequence encodes CASSCFDLAGGPTDTQYF.